This T cell receptor (beta chain) was sequenced for a study of regulatory T cells in long-lasting Graves disease. Germline V gene sequence: CDR1 SGHRS, CDR2 YFSETQ. The CDR3 totals 15 residues. V lost 2 bases, J lost 7 bases, and 8 bases stayed unmatched. Time point reported: newly diagnosed GD, antithyroid drugs for less than 3 months. Scientists built the TCR library using RNA that was extracted from PBMCs. Researchers made TCR beta libraries by using iRepertoire HTBI primers and running Arm-PCR on CDR3 regions. TCRdb reanalysed the multiplex PCR reads using MiXCR and keeps one entry per CDR3 protein. The table records 370,000 or so distinct CDR3 sequences, 15% to 20% of them present only once. This clonotype was counted ten times or more. The same sample was also used in a study of T cells in Graves' hyperthyroidism and ophthalmopathy. Per that study: Model-based prediction identified ophthalmopathy a median 6.5 months prior to its onset.

The chain recombines TRBV5-1 with TRBJ2-1; 8 nucleotides line up with TRBD1. The source was peripheral blood mononuclear cells (PBMCs), collected at new diagnosis, from a patient treated with antithyroid drugs. This TCR came from a woman under 30 with Graves disease. The chain's CDR3 is CASSFTGGGQNEQFF. The CDR3 DNA reads TGCGCCAGCAGCTTTACAGGGGGTGGACAGAATGAGCAGTTCTTC.